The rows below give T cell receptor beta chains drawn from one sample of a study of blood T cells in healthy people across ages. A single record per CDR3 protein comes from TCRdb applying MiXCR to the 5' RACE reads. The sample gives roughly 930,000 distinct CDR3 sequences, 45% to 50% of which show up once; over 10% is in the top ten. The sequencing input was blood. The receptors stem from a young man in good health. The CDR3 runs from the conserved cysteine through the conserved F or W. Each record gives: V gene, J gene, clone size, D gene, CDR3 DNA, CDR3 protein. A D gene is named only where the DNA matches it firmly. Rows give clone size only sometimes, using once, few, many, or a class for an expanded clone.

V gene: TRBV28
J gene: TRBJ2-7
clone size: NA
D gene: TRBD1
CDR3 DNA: TGTGCCAGCAGACAGGGACAGGGTTCTCCCTACGAGCAGTACTTC
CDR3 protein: CASRQGQGSPYEQYF

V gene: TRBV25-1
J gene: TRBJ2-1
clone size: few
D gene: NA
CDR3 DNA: TGTGCCAGCAGTGAGACTCTTACTTTATCCTACAATGAGCAGTTCTTC
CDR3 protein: CASSETLTLSYNEQFF

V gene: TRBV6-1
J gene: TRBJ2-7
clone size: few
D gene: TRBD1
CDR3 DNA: TGTGCCAGCAGGGGGGACAGGGTGTCGGGCGAGCAGTACTTC
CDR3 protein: CASRGDRVSGEQYF

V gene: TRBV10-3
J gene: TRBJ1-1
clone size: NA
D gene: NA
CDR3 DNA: TGTGCCATCAGTGAGACCGGGCAAAACACTGAAGCTTTCTTT
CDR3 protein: CAISETGQNTEAFF

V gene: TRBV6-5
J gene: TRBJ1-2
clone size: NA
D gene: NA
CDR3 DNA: TGTGCCAGCAGCCCTGTGCCCACTGACATCAACTATGGCTACACCTTC
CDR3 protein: CASSPVPTDINYGYTF

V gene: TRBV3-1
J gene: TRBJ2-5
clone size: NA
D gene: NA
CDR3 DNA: TGTGCCAGCAGCCACCTCGCGCAGACCCAGTACTTC
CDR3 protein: CASSHLAQTQYF

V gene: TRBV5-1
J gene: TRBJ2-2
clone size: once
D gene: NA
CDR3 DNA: TGCGCCACCAGGACAGCGAACACCGGGGAGCTGTTTTTT
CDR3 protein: CATRTANTGELFF

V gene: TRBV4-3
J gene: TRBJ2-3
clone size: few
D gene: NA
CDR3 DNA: TGCGCCAGCAGCCAAGAAGCCATTCCCACAGATACGCAGTATTTT
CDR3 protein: CASSQEAIPTDTQYF

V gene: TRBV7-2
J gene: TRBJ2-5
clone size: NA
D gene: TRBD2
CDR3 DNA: TGTGCCAGCAGCTTAGCGCCGGGGAGGGGAGAGACCCAGTACTTC
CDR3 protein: CASSLAPGRGETQYF

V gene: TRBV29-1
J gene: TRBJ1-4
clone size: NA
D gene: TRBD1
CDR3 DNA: TGCAGCGTCCCCGACAGGGTTGGTGAAAATCTGTTTTTT
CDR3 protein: CSVPDRVGENLFF

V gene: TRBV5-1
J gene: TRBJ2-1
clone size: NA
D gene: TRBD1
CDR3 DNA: TGCGCCAGCAGCGGGCCGGGACAGGGGGCAAACAATGAGCAGTTCTTC
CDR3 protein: CASSGPGQGANNEQFF

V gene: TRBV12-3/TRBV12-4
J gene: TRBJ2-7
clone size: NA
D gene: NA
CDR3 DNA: TGTGCCAACACTCCTTTGGGGGCGGGCGAGCAGTACTTC
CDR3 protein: CANTPLGAGEQYF

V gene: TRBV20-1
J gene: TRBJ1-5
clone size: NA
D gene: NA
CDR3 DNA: TGCAGTGCCGAAAAGACATTTCCCAATCAGCCCCAGCATTTT
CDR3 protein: CSAEKTFPNQPQHF

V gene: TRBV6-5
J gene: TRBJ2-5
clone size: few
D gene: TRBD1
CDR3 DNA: TGTGCCAGCAGTTACTGGACAGGGGGGGAAGAGACCCAGTACTTC
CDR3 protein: CASSYWTGGEETQYF

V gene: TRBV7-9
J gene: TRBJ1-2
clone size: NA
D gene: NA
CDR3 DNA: TGTGCCAGCAGCTTAGTGGGACGGCAATCCTATGGCTACACCTTC
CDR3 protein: CASSLVGRQSYGYTF

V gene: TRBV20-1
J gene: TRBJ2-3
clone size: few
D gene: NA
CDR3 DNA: TGCAGTGCTATCATGGGGGTGGGCCCAGATACGCAGTATTTT
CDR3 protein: CSAIMGVGPDTQYF

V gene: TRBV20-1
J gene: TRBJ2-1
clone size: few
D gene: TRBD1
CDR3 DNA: TGCAGTGCCACCCGGGACAGGCGGTACCCAAGTCACAATGAGCAGTTCTTC
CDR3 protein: CSATRDRRYPSHNEQFF

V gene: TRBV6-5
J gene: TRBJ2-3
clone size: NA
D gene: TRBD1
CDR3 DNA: TGTGCCAGCAGTTACCGAAAGCCGGGACAGGGACCCACAGATACGCAGTATTTT
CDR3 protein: CASSYRKPGQGPTDTQYF

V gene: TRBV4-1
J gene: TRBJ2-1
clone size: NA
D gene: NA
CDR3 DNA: TGCGCCAGCAGCCAAGTCCACCTCACGCAGGGCAATGAGCAGTTCTTC
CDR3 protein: CASSQVHLTQGNEQFF

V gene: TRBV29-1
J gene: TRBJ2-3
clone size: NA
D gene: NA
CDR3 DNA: TGCAGCGGTTGCAGGGGTAATACAGCAGATACGCAGTATTTT
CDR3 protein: CSGCRGNTADTQYF

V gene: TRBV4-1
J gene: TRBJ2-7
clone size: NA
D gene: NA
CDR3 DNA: TGCGCCAGCAGCCAAGTGTTGGCAGGGGCCTACGAGCAGTACTTC
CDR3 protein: CASSQVLAGAYEQYF

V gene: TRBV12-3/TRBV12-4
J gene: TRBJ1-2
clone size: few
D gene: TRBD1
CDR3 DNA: TGTGCCAGCAGTCCCCGTGGACAGGGCGGCTACACCTTC
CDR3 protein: CASSPRGQGGYTF

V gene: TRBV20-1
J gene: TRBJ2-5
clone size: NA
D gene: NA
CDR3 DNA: TGCAGTGCTAGAGATTCCCAGGCGCAAGAGACCCAGTACTTC
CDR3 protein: CSARDSQAQETQYF

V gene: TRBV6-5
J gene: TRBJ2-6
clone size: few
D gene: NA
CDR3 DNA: TGTGCCAGCAGTTACTCCTCTAGGGGACTTAGCTCTGGGGCCAACGTCCTGACTTTC
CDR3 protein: CASSYSSRGLSSGANVLTF

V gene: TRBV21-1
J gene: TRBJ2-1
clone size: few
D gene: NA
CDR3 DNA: TGTGCCAGCAGCAAAGCGGTGCAGCAGACCCTTACCGTAACGAACAATGAGCAGTTCTTC
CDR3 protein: CASSKAVQQTLTVTNNEQFF

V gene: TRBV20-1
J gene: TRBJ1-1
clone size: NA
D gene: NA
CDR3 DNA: TGCAGTGCTAGAGTGGGACGGTCTCTCACTGAAGCTTTCTTT
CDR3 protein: CSARVGRSLTEAFF

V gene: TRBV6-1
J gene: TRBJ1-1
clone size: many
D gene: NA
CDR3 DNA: TGTGCCAGCACGAACACCGTGAACACTGAAGCTTTCTTT
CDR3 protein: CASTNTVNTEAFF

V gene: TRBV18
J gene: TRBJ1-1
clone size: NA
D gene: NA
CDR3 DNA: TGTGCCAGCTCACCACCTCGACGGGGGACGGTGACTGAAGCTTTCTTT
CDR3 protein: CASSPPRRGTVTEAFF

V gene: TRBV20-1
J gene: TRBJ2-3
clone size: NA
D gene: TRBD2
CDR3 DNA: TGCAGTGCCCTGCGGCGGGGGGGTCTTGACACAGATACGCAGTATTTT
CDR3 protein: CSALRRGGLDTDTQYF

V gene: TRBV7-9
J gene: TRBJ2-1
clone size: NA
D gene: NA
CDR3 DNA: TGTGCCAGCAGCTTAATTTTGAGTCAGGGGTCGTACTACAATGAGCAGTTCTTC
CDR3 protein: CASSLILSQGSYYNEQFF

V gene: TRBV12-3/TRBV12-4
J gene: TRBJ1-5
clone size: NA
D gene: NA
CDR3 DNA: TGTGCCAGCAGCCTCACAGATAATAGCAATCAGCCCCAGCATTTT
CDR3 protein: CASSLTDNSNQPQHF

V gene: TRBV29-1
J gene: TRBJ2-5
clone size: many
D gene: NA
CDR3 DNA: TGCAGCGTTGATCAGGGCCAGCAAGAGACCCAGTACTTC
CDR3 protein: CSVDQGQQETQYF

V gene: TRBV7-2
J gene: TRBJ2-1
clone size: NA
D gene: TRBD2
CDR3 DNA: TGTGCCAGCACCACTTTGGGGAGGGTGGCGTTCTTC
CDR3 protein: CASTTLGRVAFF

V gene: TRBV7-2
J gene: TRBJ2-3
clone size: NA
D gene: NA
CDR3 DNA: TGTGCCAGCAGCTTAGCGTGGGCGGGTGATACGCAGTATTTT
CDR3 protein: CASSLAWAGDTQYF

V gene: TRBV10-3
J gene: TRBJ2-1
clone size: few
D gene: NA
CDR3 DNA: TGTGCCATCAGTGAGTCTGGGGCTAGCTACGACAATGAGCAGTTCTTC
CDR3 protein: CAISESGASYDNEQFF

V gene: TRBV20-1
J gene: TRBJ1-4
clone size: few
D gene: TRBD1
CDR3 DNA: TGCAGTGCCGGACAGGGGAATGAAAAACTGTTTTTT
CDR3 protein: CSAGQGNEKLFF

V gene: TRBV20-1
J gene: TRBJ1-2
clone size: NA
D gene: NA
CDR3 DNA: TGCAGTGCCCGAGAAAAACAGGGAGGCTATGGCTACACCTTC
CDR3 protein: CSAREKQGGYGYTF

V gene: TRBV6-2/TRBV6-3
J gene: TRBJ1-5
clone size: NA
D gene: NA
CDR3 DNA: TGTGCCAGCAGTTCTACAAGCAATCAGCCCCAGCATTTT
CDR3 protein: CASSSTSNQPQHF

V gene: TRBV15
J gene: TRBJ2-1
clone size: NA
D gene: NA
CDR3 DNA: TGTGCCACCAGCAGGCGGACACAGTACAATGAGCAGTTCTTC
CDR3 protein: CATSRRTQYNEQFF

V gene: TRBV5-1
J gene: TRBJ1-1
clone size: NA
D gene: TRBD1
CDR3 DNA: TGCGCCAGCAGCTTGGGGACAGGGGCGAACACTGAAGCTTTCTTT
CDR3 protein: CASSLGTGANTEAFF

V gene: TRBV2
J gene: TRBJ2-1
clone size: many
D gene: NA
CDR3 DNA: TGTGCCAGCAGTTATGATGAGCAGTTCTTC
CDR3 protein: CASSYDEQFF

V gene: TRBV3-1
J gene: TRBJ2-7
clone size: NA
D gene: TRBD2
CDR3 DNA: TGTGCCAGCAGCCAAGAGGCTAGCGGGGACGACGAGCAGTACTTC
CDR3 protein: CASSQEASGDDEQYF

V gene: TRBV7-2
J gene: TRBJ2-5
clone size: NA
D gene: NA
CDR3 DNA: TGTGCCAGCAGCCCGCTCGGGGTGCAAGAGACCCAGTACTTC
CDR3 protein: CASSPLGVQETQYF

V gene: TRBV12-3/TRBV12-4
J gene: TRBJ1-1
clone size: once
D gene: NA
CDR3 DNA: TGTGCCAGCAGCCGCACTGAAGCTTTCTTT
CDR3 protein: CASSRTEAFF

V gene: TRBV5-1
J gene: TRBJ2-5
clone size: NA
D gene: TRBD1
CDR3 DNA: TGCGCCAGCAGCGTGGACAGGTCGGTGGAGACCCAGTACTTC
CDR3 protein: CASSVDRSVETQYF

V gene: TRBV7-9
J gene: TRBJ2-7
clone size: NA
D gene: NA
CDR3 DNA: TGTGCCAGCAGCTTAATGTGGGAGCAGTACTTC
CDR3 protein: CASSLMWEQYF

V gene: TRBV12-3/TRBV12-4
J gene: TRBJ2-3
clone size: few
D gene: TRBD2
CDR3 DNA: TGTGCCAGCAGTGATCCGGGACTAGTGGAAGATACGCAGTATTTT
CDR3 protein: CASSDPGLVEDTQYF

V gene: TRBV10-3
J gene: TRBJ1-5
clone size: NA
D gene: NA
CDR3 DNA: TGTGCCATCAGTGTCACCGAGAATCAGCCCCAGCATTTT
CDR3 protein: CAISVTENQPQHF